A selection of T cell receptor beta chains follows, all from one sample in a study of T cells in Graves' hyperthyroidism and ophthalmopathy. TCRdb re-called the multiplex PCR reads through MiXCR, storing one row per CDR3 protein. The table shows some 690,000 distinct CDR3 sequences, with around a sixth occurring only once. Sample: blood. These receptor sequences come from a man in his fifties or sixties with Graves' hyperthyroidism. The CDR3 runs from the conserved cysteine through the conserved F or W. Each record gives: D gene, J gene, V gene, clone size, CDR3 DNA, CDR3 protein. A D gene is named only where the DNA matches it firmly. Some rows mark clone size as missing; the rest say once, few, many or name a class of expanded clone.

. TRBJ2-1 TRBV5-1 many TGCGCCAGCAGCTTGGAGGCCTTCGACAATGAGCAGTTCTTC CASSLEAFDNEQFF
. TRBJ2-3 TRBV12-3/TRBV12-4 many TGTGCCAGCAGTCAAACCGCAGGGGAGGGAGGAACGGGTACGCAGTATTTT CASSQTAGEGGTGTQYF
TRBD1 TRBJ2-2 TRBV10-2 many TGCGCCAGCAGAGGGGGCGGGACCGGGGAGCTGTTTTTT CASRGGGTGELFF
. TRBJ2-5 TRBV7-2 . TGTGCCAGCAGCTTAGCCTGGGCAGGGGGGGAGACCCAGTACTTC CASSLAWAGGETQYF
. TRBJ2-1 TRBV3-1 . TGTGCCAGCAGCCAAGACGTAGCGACCTCCTACAATGAGCAGTTCTTC CASSQDVATSYNEQFF
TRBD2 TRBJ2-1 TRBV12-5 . TGTGCTAGTGGTTTGGAGACTAGCGGGAGGGATGAGCAGTTCTTC CASGLETSGRDEQFF
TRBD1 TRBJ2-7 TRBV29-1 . TGCAGCGTGGGTACCTACAGGGGGCTGAACGAGCAGTACTTC CSVGTYRGLNEQYF
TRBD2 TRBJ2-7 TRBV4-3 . TGCGCCAGCAGCCAAGATCTTTTGGTCGGATTAGCGGGATTCTACGAGCAGTACTTC CASSQDLLVGLAGFYEQYF
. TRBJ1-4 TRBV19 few TGTGCCAGTAGTCCCCGACCAACTAATGAAAAACTGTTTTTT CASSPRPTNEKLFF
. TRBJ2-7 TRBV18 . TGTGCCAGCTCACCTCTTCTCGGGGGAGAGCAGTACTTC CASSPLLGGEQYF
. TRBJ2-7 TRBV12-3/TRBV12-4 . TGTGCCAGCAGTCGCGAACTACAAGATGCCTACGAGCAGTACTTC CASSRELQDAYEQYF
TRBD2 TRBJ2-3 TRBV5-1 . TGCGCCAGCAGCTTGGGGGGGACTAGCGGGTCCACAGATACGCAGTATTTT CASSLGGTSGSTDTQYF
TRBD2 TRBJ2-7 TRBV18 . TGTGCCAGCTCCCCAGGACTAGCACAGGCCTACGAGCAGTACTTC CASSPGLAQAYEQYF
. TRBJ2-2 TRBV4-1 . TGCGCCAGCAGCCAAGATACCAGGGCGAACACCGGGGAGCTGTTTTTT CASSQDTRANTGELFF
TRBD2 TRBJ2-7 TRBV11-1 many TGTGCCAACAGCTTACTTATAGCGGGGGAATCCTACGAGCAGTACTTC CANSLLIAGESYEQYF
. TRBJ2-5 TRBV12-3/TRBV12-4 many TGTGCCAGCAGCTTAGGTGGCACTCAAGAGACCCAGTACTTC CASSLGGTQETQYF
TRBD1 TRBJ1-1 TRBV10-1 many TGCGCCAGCCGCGGGGGGACAGGAGTGAACACTGAAGCTTTCTTT CASRGGTGVNTEAFF
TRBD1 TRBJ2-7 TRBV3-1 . TGTGCCAGCAGCCAACGACAGGGGCGACACGAGCAGTACTTC CASSQRQGRHEQYF
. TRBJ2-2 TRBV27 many TGTGCCAGCGCTAACGGACTGAACACCGGGGAGCTGTTTTTT CASANGLNTGELFF
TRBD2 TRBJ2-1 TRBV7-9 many TGTGCCAGCAGCGGAACCGGGACTAGCGGGAGAAATGAGCAGTTCTTC CASSGTGTSGRNEQFF
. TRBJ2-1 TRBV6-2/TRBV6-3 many TGTGCCAGCGGTTCCGGGACATACTACAATGAGCAGTTCTTC CASGSGTYYNEQFF
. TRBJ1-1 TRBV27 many TGTGCCAGCAGTTTAGGTGTAGGGACCACTGAAGCTTTCTTT CASSLGVGTTEAFF
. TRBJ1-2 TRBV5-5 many TGTGCCAGCAGCATCGACAGCTATGGCTACACCTTC CASSIDSYGYTF
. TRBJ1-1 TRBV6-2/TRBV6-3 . TGTGCCAGCAGTTATACCACAGCGTCGGAAGCTTTCTTT CASSYTTASEAFF
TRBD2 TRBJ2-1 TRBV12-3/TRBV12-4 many TGTGCCAGCAGCTTAGCCGGGACTAGCGGCAATGAGCAGTTCTTC CASSLAGTSGNEQFF
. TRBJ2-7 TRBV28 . TGTGCCAGCAGTTTATCCTCCGTCGAGCAGTACTTC CASSLSSVEQYF
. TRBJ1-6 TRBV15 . TGTGCCACCAGCAGGGGTGTTCCTCAGGACATTTCACCCCTCCACTTT CATSRGVPQDISPLHF
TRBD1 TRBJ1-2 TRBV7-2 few TGTGCCAGCAGCTTAACCAGGGGGCCCTGGGGGGGTGGGGGCTACACCTTC CASSLTRGPWGGGGYTF
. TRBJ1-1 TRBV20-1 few TGCAGTGCCCCCCGCAGGGGTGGGGTGAACACTGAAGCTTTCTTT CSAPRRGGVNTEAFF
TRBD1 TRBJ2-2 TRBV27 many TGTGCCAGCAGTTCGGTGCGACAGGGGGCGTGGACCGGGGAGCTGTTTTTT CASSSVRQGAWTGELFF
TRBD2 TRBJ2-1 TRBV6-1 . TGTGCCAGCACCCATGTTACGTTACTAGCGGGGGACAATGAGCAGTTCTTC CASTHVTLLAGDNEQFF
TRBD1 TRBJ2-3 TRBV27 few TGTGCCAGCAGTTTTGGACAGGGGATCGGTACGCAGTATTTT CASSFGQGIGTQYF
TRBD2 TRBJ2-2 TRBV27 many TGTGCCAGCAGTACGCCGGGGCTAGCGGGTCCCTTTGGGACCGGGGAGCTGTTTTTT CASSTPGLAGPFGTGELFF
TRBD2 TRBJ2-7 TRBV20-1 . TGCAGTGCTAGGGCTAGCGGGGGGCATTCTTACATTGAGCAGTACTTC CSARASGGHSYIEQYF
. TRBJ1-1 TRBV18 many TGTGCCAGCTCACCAATAAGTAATCTTGAAGCTTTCTTT CASSPISNLEAFF
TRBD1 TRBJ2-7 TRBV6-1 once TGTGCCACCTTCGGGACAGGGGCAAGGTACGAGCAGTACTTC CATFGTGARYEQYF
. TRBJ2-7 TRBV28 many TGTGCCAGCACCAAAGTGACCAGGGAGGAGGACGAGCAGTACTTC CASTKVTREEDEQYF
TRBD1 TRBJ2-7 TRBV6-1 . TGTGCCAGCGTAGGATGGGACAGCTCCTACGAGCAGTACTTC CASVGWDSSYEQYF
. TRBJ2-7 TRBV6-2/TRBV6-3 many TGTGCCAGCAGTTACGGGCCTACGGAGTACTACGAGCAGTACTTC CASSYGPTEYYEQYF
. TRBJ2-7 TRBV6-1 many TGTGCCAGCAGCGCCGTGAGGGGAGTCGAGCAGTACTTC CASSAVRGVEQYF
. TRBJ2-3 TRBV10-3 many TGTGCCATCAGGGCAGGACGGGCTAGCACAGATACGCAGTATTTT CAIRAGRASTDTQYF
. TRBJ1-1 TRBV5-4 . TGTGCCAGCAGCTTTCGGGACCTTAATGAGGGAGCTTTCTTT CASSFRDLNEGAFF
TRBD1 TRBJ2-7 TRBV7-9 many TGTGCCAGCAGCCCTCCGGGACAGGGATACTACGAGCAGTACTTC CASSPPGQGYYEQYF
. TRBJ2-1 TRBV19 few TGTGCCAGTAGTCATACCGGGAAGATCAATGAGCAGTTCTTC CASSHTGKINEQFF
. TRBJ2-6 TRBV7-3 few TGTGCCAGCAGCGGTCGGGACGGAGTCTCTGGGGCCAACGTCCTGACTTTC CASSGRDGVSGANVLTF
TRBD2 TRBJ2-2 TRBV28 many TGTGCCAGCACAGGACTAGCGGGGTACGCGAACACCGGGGAGCTGTTTTTT CASTGLAGYANTGELFF
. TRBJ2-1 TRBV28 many TGTGCCAGCAGTTTATCCCGGAGTAATGAGCAGTTCTTC CASSLSRSNEQFF
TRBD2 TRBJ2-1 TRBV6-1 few TGTGCCAGCAGAAATTTAGCGGGCTTCTACAATGAGCAGTTCTTC CASRNLAGFYNEQFF
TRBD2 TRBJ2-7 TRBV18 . TGTGCCAGCTCACCGACTAGCGGGAAATACGAGCAGTACTTC CASSPTSGKYEQYF
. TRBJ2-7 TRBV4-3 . TGCGCCAGCAGCCAAGACCGGGTCGACTCTTTCGAGCAGTACTTC CASSQDRVDSFEQYF
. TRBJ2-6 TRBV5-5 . TGTGCCAGCAGCCTCTGGATAGCTGGGGCCAACGTCCTGACTTTC CASSLWIAGANVLTF
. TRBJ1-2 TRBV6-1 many TGTGCCAGCAGTGAAGCGGACGGACAAGTGTATGGCTACACCTTC CASSEADGQVYGYTF
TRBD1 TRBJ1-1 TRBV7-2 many TGTGCCAGCGGCCGACAGGGGAACACTGAAGCTTTCTTT CASGRQGNTEAFF
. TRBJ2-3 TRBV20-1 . TGCAGTGCTAGAACAGGGCTGGGGTACACAGATACGCAGTATTTT CSARTGLGYTDTQYF
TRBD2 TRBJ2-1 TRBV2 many TGTGCCAGCCCCCAGCGGGAGGGTCGCAATGAGCAGTTCTTC CASPQREGRNEQFF
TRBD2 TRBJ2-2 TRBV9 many TGTGCCAGCAGCGCCCACGGACTAGTGGCCTATACCGGGGAGCTGTTTTTT CASSAHGLVAYTGELFF
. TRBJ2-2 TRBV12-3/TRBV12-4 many TGTGCCAGTACACTGAACACCGGGGAGCTGTTTTTT CASTLNTGELFF
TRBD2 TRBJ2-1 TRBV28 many TGTGCCAGCACCCCCCAAGAGCGGGAGATAGTATTGCATGAGCAGTTCTTC CASTPQEREIVLHEQFF
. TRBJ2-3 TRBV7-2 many TGTGCCAGCAGCTCTCGCCCCGGCCCAGATACGCAGTATTTT CASSSRPGPDTQYF